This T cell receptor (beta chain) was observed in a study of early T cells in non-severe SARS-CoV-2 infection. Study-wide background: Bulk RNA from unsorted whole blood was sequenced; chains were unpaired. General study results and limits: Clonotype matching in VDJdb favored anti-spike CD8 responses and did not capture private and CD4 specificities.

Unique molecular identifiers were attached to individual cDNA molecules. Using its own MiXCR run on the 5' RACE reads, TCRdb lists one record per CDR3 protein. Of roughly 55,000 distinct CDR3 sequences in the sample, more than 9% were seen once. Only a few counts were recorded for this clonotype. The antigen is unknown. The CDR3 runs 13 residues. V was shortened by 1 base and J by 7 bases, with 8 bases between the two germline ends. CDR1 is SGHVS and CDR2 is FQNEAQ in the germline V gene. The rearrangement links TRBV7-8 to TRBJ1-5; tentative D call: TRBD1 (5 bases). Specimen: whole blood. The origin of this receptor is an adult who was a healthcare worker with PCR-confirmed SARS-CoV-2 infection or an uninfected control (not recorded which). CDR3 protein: CASSLDGGQPQHF. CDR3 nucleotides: TGTGCCAGCAGCTTAGATGGGGGGCAGCCCCAGCATTTT.